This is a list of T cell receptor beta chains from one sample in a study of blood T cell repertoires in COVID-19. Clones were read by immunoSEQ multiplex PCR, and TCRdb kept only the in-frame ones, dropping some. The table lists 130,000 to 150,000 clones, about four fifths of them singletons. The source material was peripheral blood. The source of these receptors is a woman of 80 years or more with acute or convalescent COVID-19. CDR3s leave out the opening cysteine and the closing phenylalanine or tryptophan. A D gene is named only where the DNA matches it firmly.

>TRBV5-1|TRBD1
ASSLGGQGRNQPQH
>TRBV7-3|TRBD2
ASSPDSGGETQY
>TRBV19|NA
ASTNGRGPGTGELF
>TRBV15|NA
ATSRPQGALH
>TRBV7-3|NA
ASSFLRIAGNEKLF
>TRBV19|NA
ASSMGGIYGYT
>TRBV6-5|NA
ASSYSQGYNEQF
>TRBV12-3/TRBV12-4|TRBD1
ASMEGGFYGYT
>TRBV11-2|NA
ATGRTGLDTEAF
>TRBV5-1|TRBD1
ASSSTGMNTEAF
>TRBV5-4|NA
ASSSGVSSGNTIY
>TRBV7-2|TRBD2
ASSSQRGATYEQY
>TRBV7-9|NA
ASSLTGATNEKLF
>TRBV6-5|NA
ASSSLGVFTQY
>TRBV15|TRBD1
ATSRGTGTYGYT
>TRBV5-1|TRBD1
ASSLRGQGTGNTIY
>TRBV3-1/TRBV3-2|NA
ASSPGGGGNQPQH
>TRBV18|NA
ASSPGSRGAQY
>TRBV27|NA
ASNPNGAGNGYT
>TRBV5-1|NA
ASSRQENYGYT
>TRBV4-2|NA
ASSQGLQTTYGYT
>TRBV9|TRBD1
ASSDWDRGPYGYT
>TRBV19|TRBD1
ASSIGDRVNTEAF
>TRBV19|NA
ASSLVLATNEKLF
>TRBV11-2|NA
ASSVPGGTDTQY
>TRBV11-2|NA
ASSLDMNTGELF
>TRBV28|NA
ASSLGIGGTEAF
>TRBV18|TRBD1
ASSIGTGSTDTQY
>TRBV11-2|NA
ASSLQENTEAF
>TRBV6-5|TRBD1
ASSSRDSEAF
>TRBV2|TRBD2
ASRELAGGPDTQY
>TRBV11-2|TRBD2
ASSLGASSGADTQY
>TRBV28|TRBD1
ASSLPTGTGVTDTQY
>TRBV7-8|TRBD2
ASSLVIGKRGADTQY
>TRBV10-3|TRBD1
AISGTGQGYSPLH
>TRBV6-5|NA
ASSYWSSNVGVEQF
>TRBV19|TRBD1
ASSIGDRELNTEAF
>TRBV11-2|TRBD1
ASSLGTGLGSGNTIY